This record concerns one T cell receptor (beta chain) sequence. Its antigen is still unknown. The sample belongs to a study of vaccination and CD4 T cells after COVID-19. As for the study in general: Six male and four female convalescents took part, two of them Hispanic. A CEFX pool, an HIV-1 Nef pool, or no peptide went to control cultures. Notes on the study in general: Median reactive clonotypes, those recognizing SARS-CoV-2, rose from around 20 to 38, not significantly. A comparatively limited set of convalescent patients was examined, with no early post-infection timepoints.

Documented treatment: roughly 11-day PBMC culture with coronavirus spike peptide pools or control peptides (ViraFEST assay). V lost 7 bases to trimming and J lost 2 bases, with 18 bases between them. This CDR3 region has 15 residues. From germline, CDR1 is MNHNS and CDR2 SASEGT. The study sequenced cultured CD4+ T cell DNA using the Oncomine TCR Beta short-read assay. Using its own MiXCR run on the PCR reads, TCRdb lists one record per CDR3 protein. The data show approximately 11,000 distinct CDR3 sequences, 44% seen once. The receptor was isolated from a human donor who had recovered from COVID-19. The source material was CD4+ T cells from blood, cultured in vitro. The chain has TRBV6-1 and TRBJ2-7; D perhaps matches TRBD2 (6 bases). CDR3 bases: TGTGCCAGCACCGGAGTGGGAGGTATCCCCTACGAGCAGTACTTC. Translated: CASTGVGGIPYEQYF.